The 32 T cell receptor beta chains below come from one sample, sequenced in a study of blood T cells in healthy people across ages. The use of a sample-barcoded 5' primer and a J-beta primer mix characterized a second PCR of roughly 7 to 12 cycles. Each CDR3 protein gets one entry after TCRdb re-called the 5' RACE reads with MiXCR. The table lists under 950,000 distinct CDR3 sequences, around a fifth of them singletons. What was sequenced was blood. All receptors derive from a man between 65 and 85 years old in good health.

V is TRBV28 and J is TRBJ1-4; no definite D call. The V gene lost 3 bases and the J gene lost 4 bases, with 12 bases spanning the gap. The germline gives CDR1 MDHEN, CDR2 SYDVKM. The CDR3 extends over 15 amino acids. CDR3 DNA: TGTGCCAGCAGTTTGCGGCAGCCAAGTAATGAAAAACTGTTTTTT. It encodes CASSLRQPSNEKLFF.

The rearrangement links TRBV11-2 to TRBJ2-5; 7 bases match TRBD2. The end of the DNA fits TRBJ2-1 better, so the J call may be wrong. The germline V gene has CDR1 SGHAT and CDR2 FQNNGV. This CDR3 region has 12 residues. In nucleotides, the CDR3 is TGTGCCAGCAGCTTCGGCGGGGGAGAGCAGTTCTTC. Its protein is CASSFGGGEQFF.

The genes are TRBV29-1 and TRBJ1-2; D unclear. Trimming took off 2 bases at V and 0 bases at J, with 10 bases between the two ends. The CDR3 totals 14 residues. Germline loops: CDR1 SQVTM, CDR2 ANQGSEA. In DNA form, the CDR3 reads TGCAGCGTTGAAAAGGAGTATACTAACTATGGCTACACCTTC. This sequence encodes CSVEKEYTNYGYTF.

The V and J genes are TRBV10-3 and TRBJ1-1, with 11 bases that match TRBD1. This CDR3 is built from 14 residues. With 6 bases clipped from V and 5 bases from J, the junction kept 5 bases outside the gene matches. CDR1 is ENHRY, CDR2 SYGVKD, per germline. This CDR3 reads CAIRGTGGDTEAFF. CDR3 DNA: TGTGCCATCAGAGGGACAGGGGGGGATACTGAAGCTTTCTTT.

This clonotype has just a few counts. The chain couples TRBV6-4 to TRBJ2-2, with 7 bases that match TRBD2. Unmatched junction bases numbered 3, after V lost 4 bases and J lost 1 base. This CDR3 comprises 15 residues. Germline V lookup: CDR1 MRHNA, CDR2 SNTAGT. Written as DNA, the CDR3 is TGTGCCAGCAGTGCGATAGCGGGGAACACCGGGGAGCTGTTTTTT. Its translation: CASSAIAGNTGELFF.

This rearrangement joins TRBV5-5 to TRBJ2-3; D uncertain. Trimming took off 6 bases at V and 4 bases at J, with 9 bases between the two ends. The CDR3 has 12 residues. Germline loops: CDR1 SGHKS, CDR2 YYEKEE (reference sequence). Written as DNA, the CDR3 is TGTGCCAGCACCGACCGGGCAGATACGCAGTATTTT. Translated, it gives CASTDRADTQYF.

This clonotype has just a few counts. CDR3 in DNA: TGTGCCAGCAGCTTTGGAGGGATGAACACCGGGGAGCTGTTTTTT. This codes for CASSFGGMNTGELFF. The genes are TRBV12-3 or TRBV12-4 and TRBJ2-2; a weak D match, TRBD2 (6 bases). This CDR3 is 15 amino acids long. Between the trimmed V and J ends, which lost 6 bases and 1 base, there was a span of 12 bases.

This clonotype has at least ten counts. This chain joins TRBV20-1 and TRBJ2-5; 14 bases are a match to TRBD2. Germline CDR1 is DFQATT and CDR2 is SNEGSKA (reference sequence). With V trimmed by 0 bases and J by 4 bases, 13 bases remained unmatched. The CDR3 is 19 amino acids. The CDR3 nucleotides are TGCAGTGCTAGAGATGCGACGGGACTAGCGGGAGCCTTTGGAGAGACCCAGTACTTC. This sequence encodes CSARDATGLAGAFGETQYF.

This clonotype was seen a handful of times. For the CDR3, the DNA is TGCGCCAGCAGCCAAGATACTAGCGGGGGGGTTATCAAAAACATTCAGTACTTC. It encodes CASSQDTSGGVIKNIQYF. V usage is TRBV4-1 and J usage is TRBJ2-4; 13 nucleotides line up with TRBD2. The germline gives CDR1 MGHRA, CDR2 YSYEKL. The CDR3 is 18 amino acids. Trimming took 0 bases from V and 3 from J; bases not matched to a gene: 5.

The gene calls are TRBV12-3 or TRBV12-4 and TRBJ2-3; D tentatively fits TRBD1 or TRBD2 (6 bases each). V lost 3 bases to trimming and J lost 5 bases, with 21 bases between them. The CDR3 covers 17 residues. CDR3 protein: CASSFPGHGGGRDTQYF. The DNA of the CDR3 is TGTGCCAGCAGTTTCCCGGGACACGGAGGGGGGAGAGATACGCAGTATTTT.

This sequence joins TRBV20-1 and TRBJ2-5; D call uncertain. The tail of the sequence fits TRBJ2-7 better, so the J call may be wrong. Germline V gene data show CDR1 as DFQATT and CDR2 as SNEGSKA (reference sequence). The CDR3 extends over 12 amino acids. The CDR3 region is CSAYRAPHEQYF. The CDR3 DNA reads as TGCAGTGCTTACCGGGCTCCTCACGAGCAGTACTTC.

This chain links TRBV5-5 with TRBJ2-1, with 7 bases lining up with TRBD2. V lost 4 bases and J lost 0; bases outside the gene matches: 4. The CDR3 has 15 residues. The germline V gene has CDR1 SGHKS and CDR2 YYEKEE (reference sequence). CDR3 nucleotides: TGTGCCAGCAGCCAAGGGACTACCTCCTACAATGAGCAGTTCTTC. This sequence encodes CASSQGTTSYNEQFF.

The chain carries TRBV7-9 and TRBJ1-4; D is uncertain. V dropped 3 bases and J dropped 5 bases, with 13 bases sitting between them. CDR1 is SEHNR and CDR2 is FQNEAQ in the germline V gene (reference sequence). CDR3 size: 15 residues. For the CDR3, the DNA is TGTGCCAGCAGCTTGGATACAGTGAGGAATGAAAAACTGTTTTTT. Its translation: CASSLDTVRNEKLFF.

The chain couples TRBV29-1 to TRBJ2-3; D call uncertain. The length of the CDR3 is 13 residues. CDR1 SQVTM and CDR2 ANQGSEA come from the germline V gene. Between the trimmed V and J ends, which lost 7 bases and 0 bases, there was a span of 11 bases. CDR3 loop: CSGSTTSTDTQYF. For the CDR3, the DNA is TGCAGCGGGTCCACAACTAGCACAGATACGCAGTATTTT.

The table lists this clonotype with a few counts. The V gene is TRBV29-1, the J gene TRBJ1-2, with D possibly being TRBD1 (6 bases). Trimming removed 6 bases from V and 6 bases from J, with 17 bases in between. Germline V gene lookup returns CDR1 SQVTM and CDR2 ANQGSEA. The CDR3 is 13 amino acids. The CDR3 loop is CSVLSRDTHGYTF. CDR3 in DNA: TGCAGCGTCCTAAGCCGGGACACCCATGGCTACACCTTC.

This clonotype has only a few counts. The CDR3 coding sequence is TGTGCCAGCAGACTCACAGGGGGTATTGACACTGAAGCTTTCTTT. Amino acids: CASRLTGGIDTEAFF. The chain recombines TRBV7-2 with TRBJ1-1; 8 positions match TRBD1. CDR3 length: 15 residues. V lost 6 bases and J lost 3; bases outside the gene matches: 9. Germline CDR1 is SGHTA and CDR2 is FQGNSA.

About this clonotype itself: Mismatch with germline at one junction end may stem from a read error. The chain carries TRBV7-9 and TRBJ2-4, with 11 bases lining up with TRBD2. CDR3 length: 19 residues. The germline V gene encodes CDR1 SEHNR and CDR2 FQNEAQ (reference sequence). The CDR3 reads CASSPLLLAGERAKNIRYF. CDR3 bases: TGTGCCAGCAGCCCCTTGTTACTAGCGGGGGAAAGGGCCAAAAACATTCGGTACTTC.

The sample holds many counts of this clonotype. The V and J genes are TRBV20-1 and TRBJ2-7; TRBD1 matches at 9 bases. The germline CDR1 and CDR2 sequences are DFQATT and SNEGSKA (reference sequence). This CDR3 region has 17 residues. V lost 6 bases and J lost 5; bases outside the gene matches: 20. The CDR3 sequence is CSAASGTGFFEADEQYF. In nucleotides, the CDR3 is TGCAGTGCGGCCTCCGGGACAGGGTTTTTCGAAGCCGACGAGCAGTACTTC.

The chain is built from TRBV20-1 and TRBJ2-3; a possible D gene is TRBD1 (6 bases). The CDR3 has 15 amino acids. The germline V gene has CDR1 DFQATT and CDR2 SNEGSKA (reference sequence). V was pared by 0 bases and J by 4 bases, with 14 bases between. CDR3 nucleotides: TGCAGTGCTAGAGACCCACAGGCAGGGGCAGATACGCAGTATTTT. This gives the protein CSARDPQAGADTQYF.

The chain uses TRBV25-1 and TRBJ2-5, with 8 bases fitting TRBD2. The CDR3 has 14 amino acids. The germline V gene has CDR1 MGHDK and CDR2 SYGVNS. The V segment lost 1 base and the J segment 5 bases; nucleotides outside the gene matches: 3. In DNA form, the CDR3 reads TGTGCCAGCAGTGAATTTACGGGGGGGGAGACCCAGTACTTC. Protein product: CASSEFTGGETQYF.

This clonotype was found a few times. This CDR3 is CASSYIGQGGTGETQYF. For the CDR3, the DNA is TGTGCCAGCAGTTACATTGGACAGGGAGGAACTGGGGAGACCCAGTACTTC. The V gene is TRBV6-2 or TRBV6-3, the J gene TRBJ2-1; 8 positions match TRBD1. The J call may be in error: the DNA end matches TRBJ2-5 better. The length of the CDR3 is 17 residues. Germline V gives CDR1 MNHEY, CDR2 SVGEGT.

The J gene is TRBJ2-5, the V gene TRBV28; D is perhaps TRBD1 (6 bases). The assigned J gene may be wrong: the sequence end matches TRBJ2-7 better. The germline V gene has CDR1 MDHEN and CDR2 SYDVKM. The CDR3 is 15 residues long. CDR3 nucleotide sequence: TGTGCCAGCAGTGAGGGGGTTGTGGGAGACTACGAGCAGTACTTC. This codes for CASSEGVVGDYEQYF.

The rearrangement links TRBV28 to TRBJ2-1; the D gene is possibly TRBD2 (6 bases). Germline values: CDR1 MDHEN, CDR2 SYDVKM. V dropped 8 bases and J dropped 12 bases, with 14 bases sitting between them. The CDR3 is made up of 11 amino acids. The DNA for the CDR3 is TGTGCCAGCCGACACCGGGACTCGCAGTTCTTC. Protein: CASRHRDSQFF.

The chain combines TRBV2 with TRBJ2-3; 9 nucleotides agree with TRBD2. The CDR3 covers 15 residues. CDR1 is SNHLY, CDR2 FYNNEI, per germline. V shed 3 bases, J shed 4 bases, and the junction held 5 bases outside the gene matches. CDR3 sequence: CASSDAAGGADTQYF. The CDR3 nucleotides are TGTGCCAGCAGTGATGCAGCGGGGGGCGCAGATACGCAGTATTTT.

This clonotype was detected ten times or more. This sequence joins TRBV5-1 and TRBJ2-3; D is undetermined. Germline V gene sequence: CDR1 SGHRS, CDR2 YFSETQ. Trimming pared 0 bases from V and 0 bases from J, leaving 5 bases between. This CDR3 contains 14 residues. The DNA for the CDR3 is TGCGCCAGCAGCTTGGAGACTAGCACAGATACGCAGTATTTT. Its translation is CASSLETSTDTQYF. The full variable domain, completed using reference TRBV5-1 and TRBJ2-3, is KAGVTQTPRYLIKTRGQQVTLSCSPISGHRSVSWYQQTPGQGLQFLFEYFSETQRNKGNFPGRFSGRQFSNSRSEMNVSTLELGDSALYLCASSLETSTDTQYFGPGTRLTVL.

This clonotype was observed a few times. The V gene is TRBV6-2 or TRBV6-3, the J gene TRBJ1-2; no clear D gene. Germline V gene sequence: CDR1 MNHEY, CDR2 SVGEGT. Trimming stripped 2 bases from V and 4 bases from J, with 17 bases between. The CDR3 is made up of 16 amino acids. Here the CDR3 reads CASSYAGLGRSYGYTF. Written as DNA, the CDR3 is TGTGCCAGCAGTTACGCCGGACTCGGAAGGTCCTATGGCTACACCTTC.

This chain joins TRBV3-1 and TRBJ2-3, with 8 positions matching TRBD2. V trimming: 8 bases; J trimming: 3 bases; junction bases outside the gene matches: 7. Germline V gives CDR1 LGHDT, CDR2 YNNKEL (reference sequence). The CDR3 is 14 residues long. CDR3 protein: CASAFGGRTDTQYF. DNA for the CDR3: TGTGCCAGCGCCTTCGGCGGGAGGACAGATACGCAGTATTTT.

This clonotype was detected ten times or more. The chain employs TRBV12-5 and TRBJ2-5; 7 bases fit TRBD2. Germline V gives CDR1 LGHNT, CDR2 FRNRAP. With 4 bases clipped from V and 4 bases from J, the junction kept 3 bases outside the gene matches. The CDR3 contains 13 residues. The CDR3 DNA reads as TGTGCTAGTGGTTATTGGGGGGGAGAGACCCAGTACTTC. This codes for CASGYWGGETQYF.

The chain is built from TRBV2 and TRBJ2-5; TRBD2 matches at 14 bases. From germline, CDR1 is SNHLY and CDR2 FYNNEI. Trimming at V came to 4 bases and at J to 11 bases, leaving 3 bases not matched to a gene. The CDR3 is 13 residues long. CDR3 sequence (DNA): TGTGCCAGCAGTGCGGGACTAGCGGGAGAGCAGTACTTC. Residues: CASSAGLAGEQYF.

The CDR3, as DNA: TGCGCCAGCCTACCCGGACTAGCGGGATACACCGGGGAGCTGTTTTTT. It specifies CASLPGLAGYTGELFF. This chain uses TRBV5-1 with TRBJ2-2, with 12 bases aligning to TRBD2. Germline assignment: CDR1 SGHRS and CDR2 YFSETQ. This CDR3 spans 16 amino acids. V lost 7 bases to trimming and J lost 3 bases; unmatched junction nucleotides: 7.

Notes on this clonotype: As the CDR3 is not closed by the conserved phenylalanine or tryptophan, this likely results from a read error. The gene calls are TRBV7-2 and TRBJ1-1, with D unclear. Germline CDR1 reads SGHTA; CDR2 reads FQGNSA. The CDR3 covers 13 residues. V was cut by 2 bases and J by 0 bases, with 4 bases left in between. The CDR3 loop is CASSLSLNTEAFL. CDR3 in DNA: TGTGCCAGCAGCTTATCTCTGAACACTGAAGCTTTCCTT.

A few counts support this clonotype. The V call is TRBV11-3, the J call TRBJ2-3; TRBD1 matches at 10 bases. The CDR3 loop spans 18 amino acids. The germline V gene has CDR1 SGHNT and CDR2 YENEEA. Trimming cost V 4 bases and J 3 bases; bases outside gene matches: 13. The CDR3 spells CASSSTSFRDRGTDTQYF. The CDR3 DNA reads as TGTGCCAGCAGCTCGACTTCCTTCAGGGACAGGGGAACAGATACGCAGTATTTT. Filled out from reference TRBV11-3 and TRBJ2-3, the complete variable domain reads EAGVVQSPRYKIIEKKQPVAFWCNPISGHNTLYWYLQNLGQGPELLIRYENEEAVDDSQLPKDRFSAERLKGVDSTLKIQPAELGDSAVYLCASSSTSFRDRGTDTQYFGPGTRLTVL.